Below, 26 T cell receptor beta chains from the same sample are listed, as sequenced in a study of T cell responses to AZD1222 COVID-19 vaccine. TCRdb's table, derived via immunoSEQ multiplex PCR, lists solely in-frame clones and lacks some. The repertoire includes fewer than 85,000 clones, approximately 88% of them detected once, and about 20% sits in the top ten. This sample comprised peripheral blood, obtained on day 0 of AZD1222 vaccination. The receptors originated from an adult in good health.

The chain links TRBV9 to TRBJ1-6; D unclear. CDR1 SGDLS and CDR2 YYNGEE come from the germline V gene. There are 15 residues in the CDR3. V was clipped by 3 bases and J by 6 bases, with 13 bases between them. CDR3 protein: CASSAEHSGNSPLHF. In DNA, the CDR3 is TGTGCCAGCAGCGCGGAGCACTCGGGTAATTCACCCCTCCACTTT.

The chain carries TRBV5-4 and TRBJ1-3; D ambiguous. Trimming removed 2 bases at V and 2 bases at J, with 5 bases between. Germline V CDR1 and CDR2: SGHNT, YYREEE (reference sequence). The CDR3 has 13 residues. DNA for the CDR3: TGTGCCAGCAGCTTAAGGGCTGGAAACACCATATATTTT. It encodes CASSLRAGNTIYF.

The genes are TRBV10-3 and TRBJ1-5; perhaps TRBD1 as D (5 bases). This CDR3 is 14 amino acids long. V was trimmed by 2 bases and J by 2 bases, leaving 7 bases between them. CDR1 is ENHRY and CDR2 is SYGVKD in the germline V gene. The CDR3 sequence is CAISEGTGNQPQHF. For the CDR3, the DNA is TGTGCCATCAGTGAGGGGACGGGCAATCAGCCCCAGCATTTT.

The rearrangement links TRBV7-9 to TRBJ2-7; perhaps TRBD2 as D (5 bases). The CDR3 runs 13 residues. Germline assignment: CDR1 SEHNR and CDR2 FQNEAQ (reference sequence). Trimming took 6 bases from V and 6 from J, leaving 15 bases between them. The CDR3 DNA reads TGTGCCAGCAGTCCGCGCGGTCGGGGCGAGCAGTACTTC. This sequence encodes CASSPRGRGEQYF.

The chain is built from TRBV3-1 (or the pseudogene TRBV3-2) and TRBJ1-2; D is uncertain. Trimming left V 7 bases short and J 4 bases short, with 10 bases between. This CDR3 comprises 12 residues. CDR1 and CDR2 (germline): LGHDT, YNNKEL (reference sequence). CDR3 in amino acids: CASTTRGYGYTF. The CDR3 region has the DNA TGTGCCAGCACTACAAGAGGCTATGGCTACACCTTC.

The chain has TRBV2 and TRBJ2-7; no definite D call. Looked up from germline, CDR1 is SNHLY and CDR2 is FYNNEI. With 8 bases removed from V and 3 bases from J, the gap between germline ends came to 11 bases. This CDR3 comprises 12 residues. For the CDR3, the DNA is TGTGCCAGCGCCACGACGGACTACGAGCAGTACTTC. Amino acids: CASATTDYEQYF.

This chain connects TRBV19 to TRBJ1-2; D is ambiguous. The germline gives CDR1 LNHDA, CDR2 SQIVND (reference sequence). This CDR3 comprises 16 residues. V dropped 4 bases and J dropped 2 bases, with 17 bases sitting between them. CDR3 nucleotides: TGTGCCAGTAGTACAGAGACTCTCACCTTAAACTATGGCTACACCTTC. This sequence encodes CASSTETLTLNYGYTF.

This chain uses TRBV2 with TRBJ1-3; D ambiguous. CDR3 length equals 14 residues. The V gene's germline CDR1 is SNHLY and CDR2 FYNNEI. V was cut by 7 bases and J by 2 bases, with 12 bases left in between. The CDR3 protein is CASTLGLAGNTIYF. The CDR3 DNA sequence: TGTGCCAGCACCCTCGGGTTGGCTGGAAACACCATATATTTT.

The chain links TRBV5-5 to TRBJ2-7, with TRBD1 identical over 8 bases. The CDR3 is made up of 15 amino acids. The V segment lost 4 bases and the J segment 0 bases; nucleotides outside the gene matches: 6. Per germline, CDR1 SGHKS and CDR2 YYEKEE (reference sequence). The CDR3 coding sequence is TGTGCCAGCAGCCGGACCGGGACAGGCTCCTACGAGCAGTACTTC. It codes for CASSRTGTGSYEQYF. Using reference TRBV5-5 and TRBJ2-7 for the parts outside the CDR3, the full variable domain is DAGVTQSPTHLIKTRGQQVTLRCSPISGHKSVSWYQQVLGQGPQFIFQYYEKEERGRGNFPDRFSARQFPNYSSELNVNALLLGDSALYLCASSRTGTGSYEQYFGPGTRLTVT.

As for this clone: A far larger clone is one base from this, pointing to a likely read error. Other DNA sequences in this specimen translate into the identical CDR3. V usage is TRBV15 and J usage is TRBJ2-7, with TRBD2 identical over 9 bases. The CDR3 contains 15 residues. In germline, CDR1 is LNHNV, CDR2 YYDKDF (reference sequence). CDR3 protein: CATCRGAGGPYEQYF. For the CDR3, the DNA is TGTGCCACCTGCAGGGGAGCGGGGGGCCCCTACGAGCAGTACTTC. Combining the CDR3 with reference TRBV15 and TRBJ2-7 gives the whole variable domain DAMVIQNPRYQVTQFGKPVTLSCSQTLNHNVMYWYQQKSSQAPKLLFHYYDKDFNNEADTPDNFQSRRPNTSFCFLDIRSPGLGDTAMYLCATCRGAGGPYEQYFGPGTRLTVT.

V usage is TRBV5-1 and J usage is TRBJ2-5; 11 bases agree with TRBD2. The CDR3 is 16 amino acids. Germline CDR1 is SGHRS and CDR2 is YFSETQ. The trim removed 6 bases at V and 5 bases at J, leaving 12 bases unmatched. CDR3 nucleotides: TGCGCCAGCAAGGCGACTAGCGGGGAAGTCCGGGAGACCCAGTACTTC. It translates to CASKATSGEVRETQYF. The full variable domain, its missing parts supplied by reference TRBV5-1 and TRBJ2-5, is KAGVTQTPRYLIKTRGQQVTLSCSPISGHRSVSWYQQTPGQGLQFLFEYFSETQRNKGNFPGRFSGRQFSNSRSEMNVSTLELGDSALYLCASKATSGEVRETQYFGPGTRLLVL.

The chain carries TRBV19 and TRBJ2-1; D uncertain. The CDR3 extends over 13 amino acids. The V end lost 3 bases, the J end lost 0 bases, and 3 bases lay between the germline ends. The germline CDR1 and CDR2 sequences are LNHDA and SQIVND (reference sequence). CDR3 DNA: TGTGCCAGTAGTATTAGCTCCTACAATGAGCAGTTCTTC. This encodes CASSISSYNEQFF.

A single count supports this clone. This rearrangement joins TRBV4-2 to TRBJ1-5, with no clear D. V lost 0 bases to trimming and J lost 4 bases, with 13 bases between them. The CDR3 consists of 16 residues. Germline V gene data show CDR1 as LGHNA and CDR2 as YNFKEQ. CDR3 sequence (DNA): TGTGCCAGCAGCCAAGATGCAGGCGGAAGTAATCAGCCCCAGCATTTT. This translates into CASSQDAGGSNQPQHF.

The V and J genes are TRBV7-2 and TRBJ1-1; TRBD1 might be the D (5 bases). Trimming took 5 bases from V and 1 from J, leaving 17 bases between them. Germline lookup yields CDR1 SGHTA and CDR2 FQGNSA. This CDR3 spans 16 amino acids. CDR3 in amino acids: CASSGRGGSQNTEAFF. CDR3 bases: TGTGCCAGCAGCGGTAGGGGCGGCAGCCAGAACACTGAAGCTTTCTTT.

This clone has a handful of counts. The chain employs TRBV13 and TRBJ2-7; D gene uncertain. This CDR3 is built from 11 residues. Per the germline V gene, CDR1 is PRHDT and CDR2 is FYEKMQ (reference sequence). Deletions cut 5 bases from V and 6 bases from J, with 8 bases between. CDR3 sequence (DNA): TGTGCCAGCAGCAGACATAGCGAGCAGTACTTC. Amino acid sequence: CASSRHSEQYF.

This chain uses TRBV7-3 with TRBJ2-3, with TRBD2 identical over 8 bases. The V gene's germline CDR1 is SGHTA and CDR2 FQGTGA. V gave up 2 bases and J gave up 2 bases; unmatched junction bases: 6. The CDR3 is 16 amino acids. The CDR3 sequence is CASSLGGGGTTDTQYF. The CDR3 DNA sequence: TGTGCCAGCAGCTTAGGTGGCGGGGGGACCACAGATACGCAGTATTTT. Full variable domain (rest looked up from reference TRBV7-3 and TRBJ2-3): GAGVSQTPSNKVTEKGKYVELRCDPISGHTALYWYRQSLGQGPEFLIYFQGTGAADDSGLPNDRFFAVRPEGSVSTLKIQRTERGDSAVYLCASSLGGGGTTDTQYFGPGTRLTVL.

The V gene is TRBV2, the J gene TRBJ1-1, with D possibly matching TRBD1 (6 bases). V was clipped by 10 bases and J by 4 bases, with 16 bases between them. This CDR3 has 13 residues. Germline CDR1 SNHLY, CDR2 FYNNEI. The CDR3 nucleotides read TGTGCCACCACGGCAGGGGTCTCCACTGAAGCTTTCTTT. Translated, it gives CATTAGVSTEAFF.

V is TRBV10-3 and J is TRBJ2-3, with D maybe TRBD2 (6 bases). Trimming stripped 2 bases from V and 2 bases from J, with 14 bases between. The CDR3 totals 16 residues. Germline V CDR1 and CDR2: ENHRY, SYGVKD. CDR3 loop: CAISEGGRPDTDTQYF. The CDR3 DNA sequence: TGTGCCATCAGTGAGGGGGGGAGGCCAGACACAGATACGCAGTATTTT.

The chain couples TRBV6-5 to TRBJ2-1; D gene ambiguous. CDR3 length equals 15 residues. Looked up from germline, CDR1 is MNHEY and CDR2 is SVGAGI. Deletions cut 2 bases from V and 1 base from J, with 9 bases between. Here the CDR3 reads CASSYVGKSYNEQFF. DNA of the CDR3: TGTGCCAGCAGTTACGTGGGCAAATCCTACAATGAGCAGTTCTTC.

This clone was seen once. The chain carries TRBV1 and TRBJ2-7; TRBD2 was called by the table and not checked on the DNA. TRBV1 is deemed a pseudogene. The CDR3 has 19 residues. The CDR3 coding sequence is TGCACCAGCAGCCAAGATAGTGGGGGGTCCATCTCAAAAGGAGCCGAGCAGTACTTC. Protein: CTSSQDSGGSISKGAEQYF.

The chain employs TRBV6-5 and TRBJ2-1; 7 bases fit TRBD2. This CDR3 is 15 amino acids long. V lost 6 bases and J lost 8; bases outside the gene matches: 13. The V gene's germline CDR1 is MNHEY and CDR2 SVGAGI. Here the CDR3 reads CASSLLGAGVDEQFF. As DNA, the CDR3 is TGTGCCAGCAGCCTCCTCGGGGCGGGAGTAGATGAGCAGTTCTTC.

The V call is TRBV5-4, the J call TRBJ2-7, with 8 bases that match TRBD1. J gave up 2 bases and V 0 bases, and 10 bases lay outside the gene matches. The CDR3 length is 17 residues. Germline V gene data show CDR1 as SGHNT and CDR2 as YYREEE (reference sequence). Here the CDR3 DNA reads TGTGCCAGCAGCTTGGTGGGGACAGGACCTGAAACCTACGAGCAGTACTTC. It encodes CASSLVGTGPETYEQYF.

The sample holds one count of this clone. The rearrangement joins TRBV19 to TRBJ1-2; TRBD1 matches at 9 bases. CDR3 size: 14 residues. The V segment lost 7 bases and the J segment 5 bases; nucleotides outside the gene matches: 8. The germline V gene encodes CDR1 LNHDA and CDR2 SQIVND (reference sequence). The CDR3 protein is CASTPTGGSYGYTF. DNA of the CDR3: TGTGCCAGTACCCCGACAGGGGGATCATATGGCTACACCTTC.

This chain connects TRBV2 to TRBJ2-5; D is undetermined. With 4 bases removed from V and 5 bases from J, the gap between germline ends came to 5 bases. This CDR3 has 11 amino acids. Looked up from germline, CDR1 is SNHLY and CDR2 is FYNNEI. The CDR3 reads CASSVGETQYF. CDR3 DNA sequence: TGTGCCAGCAGTGTTGGCGAGACCCAGTACTTC.

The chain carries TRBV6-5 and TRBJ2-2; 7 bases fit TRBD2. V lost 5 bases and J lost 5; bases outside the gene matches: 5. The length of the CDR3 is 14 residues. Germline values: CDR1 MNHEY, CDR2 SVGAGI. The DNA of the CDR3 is TGTGCCAGCAGTCCGGACGGGGGGACCGGGGAGCTGTTTTTT. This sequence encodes CASSPDGGTGELFF.

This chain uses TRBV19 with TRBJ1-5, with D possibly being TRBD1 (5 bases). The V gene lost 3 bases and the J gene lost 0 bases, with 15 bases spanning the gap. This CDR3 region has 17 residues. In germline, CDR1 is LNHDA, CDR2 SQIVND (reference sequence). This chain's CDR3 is CASSIRRGLNSNQPQHF. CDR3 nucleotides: TGTGCCAGTAGTATTCGACGGGGACTAAATAGCAATCAGCCCCAGCATTTT. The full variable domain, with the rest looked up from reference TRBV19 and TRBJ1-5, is DGGITQSPKYLFRKEGQNVTLSCEQNLNHDAMYWYRQDPGQGLRLIYYSQIVNDFQKGDIAEGYSVSREKKESFPLTVTSAQKNPTAFYLCASSIRRGLNSNQPQHFGDGTRLSIL.